This T cell receptor beta chain was sequenced during a study of shared clonotypes between healthy human individuals. Study outcomes and limitations: In contrast to clonotypes shared by all four donors, non-shared clonotypes had lower generation probabilities. Few donors restricted represented genetic and exposure-history diversity. It was anticipated that sequencing depth would influence how many clonotypes donors shared.

The study enrolled healthy HIV-negative adults without recent acute infections or vaccinations as donors. Points on this clone: What it recognizes is unknown.

The table came from immunoSEQ multiplex PCR; TCRdb's copy has only in-frame clones and leaves some out. The sample has about 1.5 million clones; roughly 98% are singletons. The sequence was obtained from a man younger than 40 in good health. Source material: naive CD4+ T cells sorted from blood. Specified subset: CD45RA+ positively selected.

In DNA form, the CDR3 reads TGTGCCAGCAGACCATCCGCGCGGGAGAACTACTACTACGAGCAGTACTTC. Protein sequence: CASRPSARENYYYEQYF. The chain employs TRBV27 and TRBJ2-7; 7 bases align to TRBD2. The CDR3 loop spans 17 amino acids. Germline loops: CDR1 MNHEY, CDR2 SMNVEV (reference sequence). Trimming cost V 6 bases and J 3 bases; bases outside gene matches: 17.